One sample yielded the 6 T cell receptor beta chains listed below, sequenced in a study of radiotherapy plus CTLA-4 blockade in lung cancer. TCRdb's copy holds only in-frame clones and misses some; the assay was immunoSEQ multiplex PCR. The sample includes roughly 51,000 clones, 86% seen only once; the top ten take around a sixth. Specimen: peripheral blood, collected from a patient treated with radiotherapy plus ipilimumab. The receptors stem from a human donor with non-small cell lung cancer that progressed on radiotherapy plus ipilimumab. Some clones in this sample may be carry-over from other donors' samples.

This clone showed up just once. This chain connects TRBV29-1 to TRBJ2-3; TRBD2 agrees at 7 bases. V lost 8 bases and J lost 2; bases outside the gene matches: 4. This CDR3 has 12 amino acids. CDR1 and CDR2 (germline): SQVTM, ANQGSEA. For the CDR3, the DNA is TGCAGCACCGCGGGGGACACAGATACGCAGTATTTT. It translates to CSTAGDTDTQYF.

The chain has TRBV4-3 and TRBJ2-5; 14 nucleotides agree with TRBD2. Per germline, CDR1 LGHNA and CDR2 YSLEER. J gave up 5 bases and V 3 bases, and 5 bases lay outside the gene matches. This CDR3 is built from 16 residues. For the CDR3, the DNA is TGCGCCAGCAGCCAGACCGGGACTAGCGGGAGCGAGACCCAGTACTTC. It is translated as CASSQTGTSGSETQYF.

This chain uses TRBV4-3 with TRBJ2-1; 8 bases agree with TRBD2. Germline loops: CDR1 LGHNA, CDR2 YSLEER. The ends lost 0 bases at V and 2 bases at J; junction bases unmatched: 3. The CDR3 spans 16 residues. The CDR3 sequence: CASSQEVGRAYNEQFF. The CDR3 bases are TGCGCCAGCAGCCAAGAGGTCGGGAGGGCCTACAATGAGCAGTTCTTC.

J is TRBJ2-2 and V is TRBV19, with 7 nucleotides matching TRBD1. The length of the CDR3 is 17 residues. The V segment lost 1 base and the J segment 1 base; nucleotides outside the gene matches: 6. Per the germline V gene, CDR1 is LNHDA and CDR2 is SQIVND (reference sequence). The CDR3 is CASSIGPRTGNTGELFF. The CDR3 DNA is TGTGCCAGTAGTATAGGCCCCCGGACAGGGAACACCGGGGAGCTGTTTTTT.

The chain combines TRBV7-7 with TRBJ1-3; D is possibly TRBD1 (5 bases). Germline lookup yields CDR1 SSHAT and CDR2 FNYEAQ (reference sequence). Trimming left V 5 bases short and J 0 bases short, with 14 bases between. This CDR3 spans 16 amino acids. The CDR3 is CASSQGPSGSGNTIYF. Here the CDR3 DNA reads TGTGCCAGCAGCCAGGGCCCCTCGGGCTCTGGAAACACCATATATTTT.

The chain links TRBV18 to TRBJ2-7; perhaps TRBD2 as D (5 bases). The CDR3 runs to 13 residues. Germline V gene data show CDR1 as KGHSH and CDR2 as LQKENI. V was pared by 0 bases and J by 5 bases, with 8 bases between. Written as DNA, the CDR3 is TGTGCCAGCTCACCACCCGGGGAAGACGAGCAGTACTTC. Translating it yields CASSPPGEDEQYF.